The 16 T cell receptor beta chains presented below share a single source sample, sequenced in a study of identical twins. TCRdb used MiXCR to reprocess the 5' RACE reads, holding one entry per CDR3 protein. The table lists around 250,000 distinct CDR3 sequences, roughly an eighth of them singletons. The data also belong to a second study, concerning yellow fever vaccine responses in identical twins.

The sequenced sample was memory (CD45RO+) T cells sorted from blood. These receptors were obtained from a woman between 18 and 30 years old in good health.

The chain uses TRBV29-1 and TRBJ2-7; D possibly corresponds to TRBD2 (7 bases). V gave up 4 bases and J gave up 0 bases, with 13 bases separating them. Germline CDR1 SQVTM, CDR2 ANQGSEA. The CDR3 consists of 14 residues. The CDR3 sequence is CSVGSGTSSYEQYF. In DNA, the CDR3 is TGCAGCGTTGGGAGCGGGACAAGCTCCTACGAGCAGTACTTC.

The chain has TRBV2 and TRBJ2-1; D not resolved. Per germline, CDR1 SNHLY and CDR2 FYNNEI. V was shortened by 3 bases and J by 6 bases, with 12 bases between the two germline ends. This CDR3 has 14 amino acids. CDR3: CASSEKGPANEQFF. For the CDR3, the DNA is TGTGCCAGCAGTGAGAAAGGCCCCGCCAATGAGCAGTTCTTC.

This chain uses TRBV6-2 or TRBV6-3 with TRBJ2-4, with 10 bases lining up with TRBD2. There are 16 residues in the CDR3. V trimming: 5 bases; J trimming: 5 bases; junction bases outside the gene matches: 9. Germline lookup yields CDR1 MNHEY and CDR2 SVGEGT. The CDR3 DNA reads TGTGCCAGCAGTGGCCGCCTAGCGGGAGAGCAAAACATTCAGTACTTC. It encodes CASSGRLAGEQNIQYF.

This clonotype has ten or more counts. The chain links TRBV5-6 to TRBJ2-2; D possibly matches TRBD1 or TRBD2 (5 bases each). Germline V gene sequence: CDR1 SGHDT, CDR2 YYEEEE. The CDR3 loop spans 14 amino acids. Trimming stripped 3 bases from V and 8 bases from J, with 14 bases between. CDR3 nucleotide sequence: TGTGCCAGCAGCTATGGGACGGTCGTGGGGGAGCTGTTTTTT. Translation gives CASSYGTVVGELFF.

This clonotype has a handful of counts. This chain connects TRBV12-5 to TRBJ2-5, with 10 nucleotides matching TRBD1. The germline CDR1 and CDR2 sequences are LGHNT and FRNRAP. This CDR3 region has 13 residues. The J segment lost 5 bases and the V segment lost 6 bases, leaving 3 bases of the junction unmatched. The CDR3 sequence: CASGPDRGETQYF. The CDR3 bases are TGTGCTAGTGGACCGGACAGGGGGGAGACCCAGTACTTC.

This clonotype was detected ten times or more. The genes are TRBV5-1 and TRBJ2-2; tentatively, D is TRBD2 (7 bases). The ends were cut back, 1 base at V and 0 bases at J, with 22 bases in the middle. The germline V gene has CDR1 SGHRS and CDR2 YFSETQ. The CDR3 extends over 20 amino acids. CDR3 DNA: TGCGCCAGCAGCTTGTCTCCGGGAGGCGGACAGCTCGCGAACACCGGGGAGCTGTTTTTT. Translated: CASSLSPGGGQLANTGELFF.

This chain uses TRBV3-1 with TRBJ2-5; D may be TRBD1 or TRBD2 (6 bases each). The CDR3 covers 15 residues. Looked up from germline, CDR1 is LGHDT and CDR2 is YNNKEL (reference sequence). The V end was cut by 1 base, the J end by 4 bases, with 13 bases between. The CDR3 loop reads CASSQVLGGRETQYF. CDR3 DNA sequence: TGTGCCAGCAGCCAAGTGCTGGGGGGCAGAGAGACCCAGTACTTC.

This clonotype was detected many times. The junction differs from germline at one of its ends, possibly a read error. The chain has TRBV29-1 and TRBJ1-1; 7 bases align to TRBD1. The CDR3 is 13 residues long. Germline V lookup: CDR1 SQVTM, CDR2 ANQGSEA. CDR3 amino acids: CSAEIRQGTEAFF. The CDR3 bases are TGCAGCGCTGAAATCAGACAGGGCACTGAAGCTTTCTTT.

The chain uses TRBV6-1 and TRBJ1-4; 11 bases match TRBD1. Trimming removed 6 bases from V and 8 bases from J; junction bases left unmatched: 2. This CDR3 is 13 amino acids long. The germline gives CDR1 MNHNS, CDR2 SASEGT. CDR3 loop: CASSRTGGEKLFF. The CDR3 DNA is TGTGCCAGCAGCAGGACAGGGGGCGAAAAACTGTTTTTT.

The chain joins TRBV12-3 or TRBV12-4 to TRBJ2-5, with 7 bases fitting TRBD1. The J segment lost 1 base and the V segment lost 8 bases, leaving 4 bases of the junction unmatched. The CDR3 runs 13 residues. The CDR3 bases are TGTGCCAGCGCAAGACAGGGCCAAGAGACCCAGTACTTC. Translating gives CASARQGQETQYF.

This chain links TRBV12-3 or TRBV12-4 with TRBJ2-7; no clear D. Between the trimmed V and J ends, which lost 4 bases and 4 bases, there was a span of 14 bases. This CDR3 region has 14 residues. CDR3 nucleotides: TGTGCCAGCAGTTCAATTTTCTACTTGTACGAGCAGTACTTC. It codes for CASSSIFYLYEQYF.

There are a few counts of this clonotype. This rearrangement joins TRBV28 to TRBJ2-2; D not certain. Germline V gene lookup returns CDR1 MDHEN and CDR2 SYDVKM. The germline V and J ends were trimmed by 3 bases and 0 bases, with 5 bases remaining between them. The CDR3 runs to 14 residues. The DNA for the CDR3 is TGTGCCAGCAGTTTCCGGTCGAACACCGGGGAGCTGTTTTTT. Amino acid sequence: CASSFRSNTGELFF.

This clonotype was observed a handful of times. The rearrangement uses TRBV28 and TRBJ1-4; D unclear. The CDR3 contains 15 residues. Trimming stripped 6 bases from V and 8 bases from J, with 19 bases between. Germline V gives CDR1 MDHEN, CDR2 SYDVKM. CDR3 bases: TGTGCCAGCAGCCCCGACCGGGCCGTGGGAGAAAAACTGTTTTTT. Residues: CASSPDRAVGEKLFF.

This clonotype turned up a few times. The gene calls are TRBV5-6 and TRBJ2-5; no firm D call. The CDR3 totals 14 residues. Germline CDR1 reads SGHDT; CDR2 reads YYEEEE. Trimming took off 4 bases at V and 1 base at J, with 11 bases between the two ends. CDR3 sequence: CASSPERFQETQYF. The CDR3 DNA reads as TGTGCCAGCAGCCCTGAACGGTTCCAAGAGACCCAGTACTTC.

This chain links TRBV30 with TRBJ2-3; no clear D. Germline V gene lookup returns CDR1 GTSNPN and CDR2 SVGIG (reference sequence). The CDR3 loop spans 15 amino acids. The V gene lost 2 bases and the J gene lost 6 bases, with 18 bases spanning the gap. The CDR3 sequence: CAWSRVVLLGDTQYF. CDR3 sequence (DNA): TGTGCCTGGAGTAGGGTGGTCCTTTTAGGGGATACGCAGTATTTT.

This clonotype was detected a few times. The chain is built from TRBV12-3 or TRBV12-4 and TRBJ2-7; a possible D gene is TRBD2 (6 bases). The CDR3 contains 15 residues. V lost 1 base and J lost 5, with 15 bases in between. The CDR3 DNA reads TGTGCCAGCAGTTTAGGGACGGGAGTCCCCAACGAGCAGTACTTC. This encodes CASSLGTGVPNEQYF.